One T cell receptor (beta chain) is described in this entry. Its antigen is undetermined. These data come from a study of cytomegalovirus exposure and HLA in healthy donors. Sequencing used immunoSEQ multiplex PCR; TCRdb keeps in-frame clones, though not all of them. The repertoire holds roughly 300,000 clones, with roughly 89% as singletons. Study results and caveats: In vitro assays verified that three CMV-associated chains recognized CMV antigens specifically.

The donors were part of the approximately 120-subject validation cohort, which stood apart from the roughly 670-subject first cohort. This CDR3 spans 15 amino acids. The V segment lost 4 bases and the J segment 6 bases; nucleotides outside the gene matches: 8. The germline V gene encodes CDR1 SGHDT and CDR2 YYEEEE. Material for sequencing was PBMCs. The sequence was obtained from a woman aged 18 to 35 in good health and CMV-seronegative. The genes are TRBV5-6 and TRBJ2-3; 10 nucleotides align to TRBD2. The chain's CDR3 is CASSVGTSVWDTQYF. CDR3 bases: TGTGCCAGCAGCGTCGGGACTAGCGTCTGGGATACGCAGTATTTT.